Shown below are 15 T cell receptor beta chains from a single sample sequenced in a study of response to subunit inactivated influenza vaccine. TCRdb called the RT-PCR reads again in MiXCR, with one record for every CDR3 protein. The table has over 400,000 distinct CDR3 sequences, roughly 13% seen once. Sequenced material: PBMCs from blood, taken more than 35 days after vaccination. The source of these receptors is a man between 45 and 60 years old who received an inactivated influenza vaccine.

This clonotype was observed a few times. V usage is TRBV6-1 and J usage is TRBJ2-7; no clear D gene. V was cut by 9 bases and J by 0 bases, with 15 bases left in between. This CDR3 comprises 14 residues. In germline, CDR1 is MNHNS, CDR2 SASEGT. The CDR3 protein is CASWDGKSSYEQYF. CDR3 in DNA: TGTGCCAGTTGGGATGGGAAAAGCTCCTACGAGCAGTACTTC.

This clonotype was counted between two and nine times. The chain joins TRBV7-2 to TRBJ2-3; D unresolved. The CDR3 is made up of 13 amino acids. Germline V lookup: CDR1 SGHTA, CDR2 FQGNSA. V was trimmed by 2 bases and J by 2 bases, leaving 5 bases between them. The DNA for the CDR3 is TGTGCCAGCAGCTTACCGCACACAGATACGCAGTATTTT. Its translation: CASSLPHTDTQYF. Combining the CDR3 with reference TRBV7-2 and TRBJ2-3 gives the whole variable domain GAGVSQSPSNKVTEKGKDVELRCDPISGHTALYWYRQSLGQGLEFLIYFQGNSAPDKSGLPSDRFSAERTGGSVSTLTIQRTQQEDSAVYLCASSLPHTDTQYFGPGTRLTVL.

The chain couples TRBV20-1 to TRBJ1-1; D uncertain. CDR1 and CDR2 from the germline V gene are DFQATT and SNEGSKA (reference sequence). Trimming removed 0 bases at V and 1 base at J, with 15 bases between. This CDR3 has 16 residues. The CDR3 loop reads CSARESRRTTNTEAFF. The CDR3 DNA sequence: TGCAGTGCTAGAGAAAGTAGACGGACTACGAACACTGAAGCTTTCTTT.

This clonotype was picked up a small number of times. The chain recombines TRBV7-8 with TRBJ2-1; 9 bases match TRBD1. There are 15 residues in the CDR3. Trimming removed 6 bases from V and 2 bases from J; junction bases left unmatched: 5. Germline V gene sequence: CDR1 SGHVS, CDR2 FQNEAQ. The CDR3 sequence is CASRHRQGAYNEQFF. The CDR3, as DNA: TGTGCCAGCAGACATAGACAGGGGGCCTACAATGAGCAGTTCTTC.

This clonotype appeared a few times. The rearrangement links TRBV4-3 to TRBJ2-3; possibly TRBD2 for D (5 bases). This CDR3 comprises 14 residues. V shed 0 bases and J shed 4 bases, with 8 bases lying between them. From germline, CDR1 is LGHNA and CDR2 YSLEER. CDR3 sequence (DNA): TGCGCCAGCAGCCAAGATCCGCGGGCAGATACGCAGTATTTT. Its translation: CASSQDPRADTQYF.

This chain uses TRBV18 with TRBJ2-6, with D perhaps TRBD1 or TRBD2 (5 bases each). The CDR3 consists of 19 residues. The germline CDR1 and CDR2 sequences are KGHSH and LQKENI. V dropped 3 bases and J dropped 0 bases, with 18 bases sitting between them. The CDR3 region is CASSPRGTHSSSGANVLTF. For the CDR3, the DNA is TGTGCCAGCTCACCCCGGGGCACCCACTCCAGCTCTGGGGCCAACGTCCTGACTTTC.

V gene TRBV7-3 combines with J gene TRBJ2-2; D gene uncertain. The length of the CDR3 is 12 residues. CDR1 is SGHTA and CDR2 is FQGTGA in the germline V gene. Trimming left V 2 bases short and J 7 bases short, with 5 bases between. This CDR3 is CASSLSHGELFF. The CDR3 DNA follows: TGTGCCAGCAGCTTATCTCACGGGGAGCTGTTTTTT.

This clonotype was counted only a few times. The gene calls are TRBV7-2 and TRBJ2-3, with D hard to call. This CDR3 has 14 amino acids. V was shortened by 5 bases and J by 4 bases, with 13 bases between the two germline ends. Germline CDR1 reads SGHTA; CDR2 reads FQGNSA. The CDR3 sequence is CASSLGGHPDTQYF. CDR3 bases: TGTGCCAGCAGCCTCGGTGGGCACCCAGATACGCAGTATTTT.

This clonotype was picked up a small number of times. The chain carries TRBV5-5 and TRBJ2-7, with D tentatively TRBD2 (6 bases). Germline loops: CDR1 SGHKS, CDR2 YYEKEE (reference sequence). Trimming cost V 1 base and J 6 bases, with 14 bases left between them. The CDR3 loop spans 14 amino acids. The CDR3 reads CASSLQLGGGEQYF. CDR3 sequence (DNA): TGTGCCAGCAGCTTGCAATTGGGGGGAGGCGAGCAGTACTTC.

This sequence joins TRBV7-9 and TRBJ2-2, with a possible D match to TRBD1 (5 bases). Trimming cost V 5 bases and J 7 bases, with 17 bases left between them. This CDR3 is built from 15 residues. Germline CDR1 reads SEHNR; CDR2 reads FQNEAQ (reference sequence). The chain's CDR3 is CASSPGPYRIGELFF. CDR3 DNA sequence: TGTGCCAGCAGCCCCGGTCCGTACAGGATCGGGGAGCTGTTTTTT.

The chain recombines TRBV7-8 with TRBJ2-1; no clear D. Trimming removed 8 bases from V and 5 bases from J, with 16 bases in between. The V gene's germline CDR1 is SGHVS and CDR2 FQNEAQ. The CDR3 has 14 residues. CDR3 nucleotides: TGTGCCAGCTTGCCGCCCCTCTGGGACAATGAGCAGTTCTTC. Translated, it gives CASLPPLWDNEQFF.

The chain couples TRBV20-1 to TRBJ2-2, with D possibly being TRBD1 or TRBD2 (5 bases each). V lost 6 bases and J lost 2, with 13 bases in between. CDR3 length: 14 residues. Germline V gene sequence: CDR1 DFQATT, CDR2 SNEGSKA (reference sequence). The CDR3 nucleotides read TGCAGTGCACTCAGGGAGTTAAACACCGGGGAGCTGTTTTTT. Encoded protein: CSALRELNTGELFF.

The chain joins TRBV12-3 or TRBV12-4 to TRBJ2-2; D uncertain. CDR3 length: 15 amino acids. Trimming took off 3 bases at V and 0 bases at J, with 8 bases between the two ends. CDR3 in DNA: TGTGCCAGCAGTTTTATTTGGGCGAACACCGGGGAGCTGTTTTTT. Residues: CASSFIWANTGELFF.

CDR3 bases: TGCGCCAGCAGCCAAGAAGCGGCTAACAGGGGCAATGGCTACACCTTC. Protein sequence: CASSQEAANRGNGYTF. The genes are TRBV4-3 and TRBJ1-2; TRBD1 matches 7 bases. The CDR3 consists of 16 residues. Germline-derived CDR1 and CDR2 are LGHNA and YSLEER. With V trimmed by 0 bases and J by 6 bases, 10 bases remained unmatched.

The sample holds a few counts of this clonotype. This sequence joins TRBV10-3 and TRBJ2-7; 11 nucleotides line up with TRBD2. CDR3 length: 16 amino acids. CDR1 and CDR2 (germline): ENHRY, SYGVKD. Germline trimming cut 2 bases from V and 3 bases from J; bases unmatched to any gene: 6. CDR3 loop: CAISEGSGRDFYEQYF. CDR3 coding DNA: TGTGCCATCAGTGAGGGTAGCGGGAGGGACTTCTACGAGCAGTACTTC.